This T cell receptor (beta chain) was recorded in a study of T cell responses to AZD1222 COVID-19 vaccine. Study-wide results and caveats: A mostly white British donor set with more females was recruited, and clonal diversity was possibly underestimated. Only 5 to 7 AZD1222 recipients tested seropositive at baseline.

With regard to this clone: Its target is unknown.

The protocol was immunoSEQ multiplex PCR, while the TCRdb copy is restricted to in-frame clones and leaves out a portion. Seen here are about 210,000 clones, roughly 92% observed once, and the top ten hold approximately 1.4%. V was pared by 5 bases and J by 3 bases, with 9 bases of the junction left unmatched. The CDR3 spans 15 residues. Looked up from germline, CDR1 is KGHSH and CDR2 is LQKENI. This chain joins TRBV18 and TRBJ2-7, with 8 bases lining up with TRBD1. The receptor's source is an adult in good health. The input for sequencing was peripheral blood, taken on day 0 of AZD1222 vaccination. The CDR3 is CASSVWTGSDYEQYF. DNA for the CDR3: TGTGCCAGCTCAGTTTGGACAGGGTCAGACTACGAGCAGTACTTC.